These 7 T cell receptor beta chains originate from one sample sequenced in a study of cytomegalovirus exposure and HLA in healthy donors. Use of 60 Vbeta and 13 Jbeta primers characterized the PCR. This table comes from immunoSEQ multiplex PCR, and its TCRdb copy is limited to in-frame clones, with some not included. Its listing shows roughly 62,000 clones. Specimen: PBMCs. The source of these receptors is a woman younger than 35 in good health and CMV-seronegative.

This rearrangement joins TRBV13 to TRBJ2-7; 9 bases map to TRBD2. The CDR3 covers 16 residues. V trimming: 7 bases; J trimming: 3 bases; junction bases outside the gene matches: 13. From germline, CDR1 is PRHDT and CDR2 FYEKMQ (reference sequence). CDR3 in amino acids: CASTVRGRGGNYEQYF. CDR3 bases: TGTGCCAGCACCGTTCGAGGGCGGGGGGGGAACTACGAGCAGTACTTC.

The V gene is TRBV28, the J gene TRBJ1-2; 7 nucleotides align to TRBD1. Germline assignment: CDR1 MDHEN and CDR2 SYDVKM. This CDR3 is built from 15 residues. V trimming: 2 bases; J trimming: 2 bases; junction bases outside the gene matches: 5. This CDR3 is CASSLRGPINYGYTF. In DNA, the CDR3 is TGTGCCAGCAGTTTAAGGGGGCCAATAAACTATGGCTACACCTTC.

Written as DNA, the CDR3 is TGTGCCAGCCAGAGCGGGAGGTACAATGAGCAGTTCTTC. Translating gives CASQSGRYNEQFF. The chain is built from TRBV7-6 and TRBJ2-1, with 9 positions matching TRBD2. From germline, CDR1 is SGHVS and CDR2 FNYEAQ. This CDR3 is 13 amino acids long. Unmatched junction bases numbered 3, after V lost 8 bases and J lost 4 bases.

J is TRBJ1-2 and V is TRBV5-6; TRBD1 matches at 7 bases. V shed 4 bases and J 3 bases; nucleotides not matched to a gene: 3. Germline-derived CDR1 and CDR2 are SGHDT and YYEEEE. This CDR3 has 13 residues. Here the CDR3 reads CASSPDRDYGYTF. CDR3 DNA sequence: TGTGCCAGCAGCCCAGACAGGGACTATGGCTACACCTTC.

V is TRBV28 and J is TRBJ2-7, with a weak D call TRBD1 (5 bases). The CDR3 spans 13 residues. Trimming took 10 bases from V and 3 from J, leaving 16 bases between them. Germline V gene lookup returns CDR1 MDHEN and CDR2 SYDVKM. DNA for the CDR3: TGTGCCACCGAGTCCCCAGGGATCTACGAGCAGTACTTC. Translated: CATESPGIYEQYF.

This chain's CDR3 is CASSRTGSDAYEQYF. CDR3 in DNA: TGTGCCAGCAGCCGGACAGGTTCTGACGCCTACGAGCAGTACTTC. This chain uses TRBV4-2 with TRBJ2-7; 7 nucleotides line up with TRBD1. Trimming removed 4 bases from V and 2 bases from J; junction bases left unmatched: 8. CDR3 size: 15 residues. Per germline, CDR1 LGHNA and CDR2 YNFKEQ.

The V gene is TRBV5-1, the J gene TRBJ2-3; a possible D gene is TRBD2 (7 bases). Trimming stripped 6 bases from V and 7 bases from J, with 18 bases between. This CDR3 has 14 residues. The germline V gene has CDR1 SGHRS and CDR2 YFSETQ. The CDR3 DNA is TGCGCCAGCACAGAGCGCGGGGGCCTAAATACGCAGTATTTT. Amino acids: CASTERGGLNTQYF.